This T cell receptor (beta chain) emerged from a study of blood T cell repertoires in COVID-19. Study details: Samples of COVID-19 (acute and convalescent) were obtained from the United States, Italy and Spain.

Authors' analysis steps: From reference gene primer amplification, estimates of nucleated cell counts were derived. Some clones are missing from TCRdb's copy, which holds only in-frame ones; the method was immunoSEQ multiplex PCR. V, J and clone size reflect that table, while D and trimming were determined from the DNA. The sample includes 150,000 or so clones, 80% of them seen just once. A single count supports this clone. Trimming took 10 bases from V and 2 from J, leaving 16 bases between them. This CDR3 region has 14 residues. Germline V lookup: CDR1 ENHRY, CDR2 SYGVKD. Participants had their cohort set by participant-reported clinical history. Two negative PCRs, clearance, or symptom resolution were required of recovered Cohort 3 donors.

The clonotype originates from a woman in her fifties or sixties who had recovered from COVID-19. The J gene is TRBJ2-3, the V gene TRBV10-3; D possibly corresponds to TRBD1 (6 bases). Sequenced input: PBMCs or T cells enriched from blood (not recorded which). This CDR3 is CATFRGQYTDTQYF. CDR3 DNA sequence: TGTGCCACCTTCCGGGGACAATACACAGATACGCAGTATTTT.